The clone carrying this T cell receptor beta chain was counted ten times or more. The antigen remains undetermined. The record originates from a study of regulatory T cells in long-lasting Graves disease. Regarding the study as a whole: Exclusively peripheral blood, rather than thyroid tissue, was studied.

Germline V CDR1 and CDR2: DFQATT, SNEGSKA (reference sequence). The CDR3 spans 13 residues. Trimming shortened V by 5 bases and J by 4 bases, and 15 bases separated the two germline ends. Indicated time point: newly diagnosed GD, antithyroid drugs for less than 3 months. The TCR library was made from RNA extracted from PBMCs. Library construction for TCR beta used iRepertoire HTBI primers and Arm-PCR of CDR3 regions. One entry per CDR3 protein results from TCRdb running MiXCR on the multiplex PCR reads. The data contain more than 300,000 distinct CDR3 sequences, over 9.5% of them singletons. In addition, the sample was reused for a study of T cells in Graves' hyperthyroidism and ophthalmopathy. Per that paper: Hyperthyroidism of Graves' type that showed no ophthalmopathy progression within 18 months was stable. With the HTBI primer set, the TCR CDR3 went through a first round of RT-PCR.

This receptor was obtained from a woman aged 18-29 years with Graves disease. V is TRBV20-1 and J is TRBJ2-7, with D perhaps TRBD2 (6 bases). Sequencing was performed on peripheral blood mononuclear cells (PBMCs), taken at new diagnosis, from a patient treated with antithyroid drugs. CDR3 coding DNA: TGCAGTGCTGTCCGGGACTTGGATTACGAGCAGTACTTC. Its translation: CSAVRDLDYEQYF.